This T cell receptor beta chain was identified in a study of T cells in Graves' hyperthyroidism and ophthalmopathy. Overall study context: The blood sample was taken at first diagnosis, before treatment began.

From germline, CDR1 is LGHDT and CDR2 YNNKEL (reference sequence). The CDR3 length is 13 residues. The study based diagnoses on clinical symptoms, serum thyroxine and TRAb, thyroid ultrasound and orbital computed tomography. Authors of the study amplified TCR beta CDR3 regions from RNA transcripts. RT-PCR in the first round (using the HTBI primer set) targeted the TCR CDR3. Each CDR3 protein gets one entry after TCRdb re-called the multiplex PCR reads with MiXCR. The sample lists around 300,000 distinct CDR3 sequences, around 22% occurring once. At least ten counts were recorded for this clonotype. Germline is not matched at one junction end, which may reflect a read error.

The TCR comes from a man aged 30 to 39 with Graves' ophthalmopathy. The chain links TRBV3-1 to TRBJ1-1, with a tentative D call TRBD1 (6 bases). The specimen was blood. CDR3: CASSGQTNTEAFF. The CDR3 region has the DNA TGCGCCAGCAGCGGACAGACGAACACTGAAGCTTTCTTT.